A single sample gave rise to the 5 T cell receptor beta chains below, sequenced in a study of CD8+ T cells in alopecia areata. Sequencing relied on a cDNA template that was reverse transcribed from extracted RNA. Using immunoSEQ multiplex PCR, the repertoire was profiled, and TCRdb retains in-frame clones only, with some absent. In the table there are some 200,000 clones, 43% of which are singletons. The sample's treatment: oral pan-JAK inhibitor, 5-10 mg twice daily. The sample here was CD4+ T cells sorted from blood, taken at approximately week 36, from a patient treated with tofacitinib. The receptor source for this set is a human donor with alopecia areata.

V and J are TRBV2 and TRBJ2-7, with D perhaps matching TRBD1 (6 bases). The CDR3 is 14 residues long. The germline V gene has CDR1 SNHLY and CDR2 FYNNEI. Trimming cost V 9 bases and J 0 bases, with 15 bases left between them. For the CDR3, the DNA is TGTGCCAGACGTGCCAGGGGTGACTCCTACGAGCAGTACTTC. Protein sequence: CARRARGDSYEQYF.

The table lists this clone with a few counts. This chain connects TRBV7-2 to TRBJ2-5; 10 bases match TRBD2. V was clipped by 5 bases and J by 4 bases; unmatched bases: 10. Germline V gene lookup returns CDR1 SGHTA and CDR2 FQGNSA. The CDR3 length is 16 residues. CDR3 sequence (DNA): TGTGCCAGCAGCCCCCCCCGGCTAGCGGGAGTAGAGACCCAGTACTTC. It yields the protein CASSPPRLAGVETQYF.

The chain uses TRBV25-1 and TRBJ2-2, with TRBD1 identical over 9 bases. CDR1 is MGHDK and CDR2 is SYGVNS in the germline V gene. This CDR3 contains 14 residues. Trimming removed 4 bases from V and 6 bases from J; junction bases left unmatched: 3. The CDR3 loop is CASSATGGAGELFF. CDR3 bases: TGTGCCAGCAGTGCGACAGGGGGGGCCGGGGAGCTGTTTTTT.

V gene TRBV2 combines with J gene TRBJ2-7, with 12 bases aligning to TRBD2. The CDR3 extends over 17 amino acids. V dropped 6 bases and J dropped 7; count of bases not matched to a gene: 16. From germline, CDR1 is SNHLY and CDR2 FYNNEI. The CDR3 nucleotides read TGTGCCAGCAGCCTACTACCTCTAGCGGGAGGGCTAGGAGAGCAGTACTTC. It yields the protein CASSLLPLAGGLGEQYF. The full variable domain, rest sourced from reference TRBV2 and TRBJ2-7, is EPEVTQTPSHQVTQMGQEVILRCVPISNHLYFYWYRQILGQKVEFLVSFYNNEISEKSEIFDDQFSVERPDGSNFTLKIRSTKLEDSAMYFCASSLLPLAGGLGEQYFGPGTRLTVT.

This clone showed up just a few times. The rearrangement links TRBV30 to TRBJ2-7, with D perhaps TRBD2 (6 bases). Trimming left V 5 bases short and J 0 bases short, with 26 bases between. Germline V gene lookup returns CDR1 GTSNPN and CDR2 SVGIG (reference sequence). The CDR3 length is 18 residues. CDR3 DNA: TGTGCCTGGGCTCCTCTTCTTGGGGGAGGCCCCTTCTCCTACGAGCAGTACTTC. Its protein is CAWAPLLGGGPFSYEQYF. The full variable domain, completed using reference TRBV30 and TRBJ2-7, is SQTIHQWPATLVQPVGSPLSLECTVEGTSNPNLYWYRQAAGRGLQLLFYSVGIGQISSEVPQNLSASRPQDRQFILSSKKLLLSDSGFYLCAWAPLLGGGPFSYEQYFGPGTRLTVT.